Sequencing of this TCR beta chain was carried out in a study of blood T cell repertoires in COVID-19. The CDR3 spans 15 residues. The V gene end was trimmed by 0 bases and the J gene end by 0 bases; junction bases not matched to a gene: 0. Germline-derived CDR1 and CDR2 are SGHTA and FQGTGA. The repertoire was sequenced with immunoSEQ multiplex PCR; TCRdb's copy has only in-frame clones and lacks some. This repertoire shows 130,000 to 150,000 clones, over 75% found once; its top ten account for 10% to 15%. The receptor was derived from a man aged 55 to 69 with active or convalescent COVID-19. Sequencing input: peripheral blood. The chain has TRBV7-3 and TRBJ1-2; 8 nucleotides agree with TRBD1. CDR3 residues: CASSLTGQANYGYTF. The CDR3 DNA is TGTGCCAGCAGCTTAACGGGACAGGCTAACTATGGCTACACCTTC.